The 23 T cell receptor beta chains reported below all come from one sample, sequenced in a study of shared clonotypes between healthy human individuals. This table comes from immunoSEQ multiplex PCR, and its TCRdb copy is limited to in-frame clones, with some not included. The table includes about 2.4 million clones, more than 80% detected once. The sample was naive CD4+ T cells sorted from blood. Subset here: CD45RA+ positively selected. These receptors all stem from a man aged 18 to 29 in good health.

This sequence joins TRBV2 and TRBJ1-1; the D gene is possibly TRBD1 (6 bases). The germline V gene has CDR1 SNHLY and CDR2 FYNNEI. The CDR3 contains 17 residues. V gave up 5 bases and J gave up 0 bases, with 19 bases separating them. The DNA for the CDR3 is TGTGCCAGCAGTAAGTTCGGGGGCATGGTCATGAACACTGAAGCTTTCTTT. Its protein product is CASSKFGGMVMNTEAFF.

V and J are TRBV5-4 and TRBJ2-7, with 7 bases identical to TRBD1. The germline gives CDR1 SGHNT, CDR2 YYREEE (reference sequence). With 0 bases clipped from V and 0 bases from J, the junction kept 6 bases outside the gene matches. CDR3 length: 16 residues. DNA of the CDR3: TGTGCCAGCAGCTTGGGTCCGGCAGGGGGCTCCTACGAGCAGTACTTC. Translation: CASSLGPAGGSYEQYF. Variable domain in full (rest from reference TRBV5-4 and TRBJ2-7): ETGVTQSPTHLIKTRGQQVTLRCSSQSGHNTVSWYQQALGQGPQFIFQYYREEENGRGNFPPRFSGLQFPNYSSELNVNALELDDSALYLCASSLGPAGGSYEQYFGPGTRLTVT.

This rearrangement joins TRBV7-2 to TRBJ2-1; D is unresolved. V lost 1 base to trimming and J lost 8 bases, with 9 bases between them. There are 13 residues in the CDR3. In germline, CDR1 is SGHTA, CDR2 FQGNSA. DNA for the CDR3: TGTGCCAGCAGCTTAGACACAATCTATGAGCAGTTCTTC. Translation gives CASSLDTIYEQFF.

The V gene is TRBV6-1, the J gene TRBJ1-1; no reliable D call. V was clipped by 8 bases and J by 2 bases, with 15 bases between them. The germline V gene has CDR1 MNHNS and CDR2 SASEGT. The CDR3 has 14 amino acids. In nucleotides, the CDR3 is TGTGCCAGCCTCCCCCCAACACAAAACACTGAAGCTTTCTTT. This translates into CASLPPTQNTEAFF.

About this clone itself: Other DNA sequences in this specimen translate into the identical CDR3. This chain links TRBV10-3 with TRBJ2-3, with TRBD2 matching 9 bases. This CDR3 has 14 residues. Looked up from germline, CDR1 is ENHRY and CDR2 is SYGVKD. The trim removed 4 bases at V and 1 base at J, leaving 0 bases unmatched. CDR3 DNA: TGTGCCATCAGTGTAGCGGGAGGCACAGATACGCAGTATTTT. This encodes CAISVAGGTDTQYF.

With regard to this clone: An end of the junction differs from the germline gene, which may be a read error. This chain connects TRBV7-9 to TRBJ2-3, with TRBD1 matching 12 bases. Germline values: CDR1 SEHNR, CDR2 FQNEAQ (reference sequence). The CDR3 covers 18 residues. As DNA, the CDR3 is TGTGCCAGCAGTTTAGGGGGCGGGACAGGGGGCAAGACAGATACGCAGTATTTT. Residues: CASSLGGGTGGKTDTQYF.

In its sample, this clone was seen once. The CDR3 DNA reads as TGTGCCAGCAGGGGTCGGACCGAGGGCTATGGCTACACCTTC. This encodes CASRGRTEGYGYTF. The chain uses TRBV2 and TRBJ1-2; D remains ambiguous. There are 14 residues in the CDR3. V lost 6 bases to trimming and J lost 4 bases, with 15 bases between them. Germline V CDR1 and CDR2: SNHLY, FYNNEI.

The chain recombines TRBV5-1 with TRBJ2-5; the D is unclear. Germline CDR1 and CDR2: SGHRS and YFSETQ. The CDR3 contains 13 residues. Trimming left V 0 bases short and J 5 bases short, with 8 bases between. CDR3 loop: CASSLANPETQYF. Written as DNA, the CDR3 is TGCGCCAGCAGCTTGGCTAATCCCGAGACCCAGTACTTC.

V gene TRBV30 combines with J gene TRBJ2-5, with 14 bases identical to TRBD2. After removal of 0 bases from V and 7 bases from J, the junction contained 1 base not matched to a gene. The V gene's germline CDR1 is GTSNPN and CDR2 SVGIG (reference sequence). The CDR3 runs to 14 residues. The CDR3 DNA sequence: TGTGCCTGGAGTGTCGGACTAGCGGGGGGGACCCAGTACTTC. Translating it yields CAWSVGLAGGTQYF. Using reference TRBV30 and TRBJ2-5 for the parts outside the CDR3, the full variable domain is SQTIHQWPATLVQPVGSPLSLECTVEGTSNPNLYWYRQAAGRGLQLLFYSVGIGQISSEVPQNLSASRPQDRQFILSSKKLLLSDSGFYLCAWSVGLAGGTQYFGPGTRLLVL.

This chain connects TRBV6-5 to TRBJ2-5, with TRBD2 as a possible D gene (7 bases). The V end was cut by 2 bases, the J end by 5 bases, with 18 bases between. The CDR3 extends over 16 amino acids. Germline lookup yields CDR1 MNHEY and CDR2 SVGAGI. The CDR3 here is CASSYTVTRGGETQYF. The DNA of the CDR3 is TGTGCCAGCAGTTACACCGTAACGAGGGGGGGGGAGACCCAGTACTTC.

The V and J genes are TRBV7-9 and TRBJ1-4; tentative D call: TRBD1 (6 bases). The CDR3 is made up of 14 amino acids. Trimming took 1 base from V and 8 from J, leaving 11 bases between them. CDR1 SEHNR and CDR2 FQNEAQ come from the germline V gene (reference sequence). The CDR3 reads CASSLEQGNEKLFF. The CDR3 DNA reads as TGTGCCAGCAGCTTAGAACAGGGCAACGAAAAACTGTTTTTT. Looking up the rest from reference TRBV7-9 and TRBJ1-4 gives the full variable domain: DTGVSQNPRHKITKRGQNVTFRCDPISEHNRLYWYRQTLGQGPEFLTYFQNEAQLEKSRLLSDRFSAERPKGSFSTLEIQRTEQGDSAMYLCASSLEQGNEKLFFGSGTQLSVL.

This clone came up once. The rearrangement links TRBV18 to TRBJ2-3; D perhaps matches TRBD2 (5 bases). This CDR3 contains 13 residues. Per germline, CDR1 KGHSH and CDR2 LQKENI. Deletions cut 7 bases from V and 4 bases from J, with 12 bases between. The chain's CDR3 is CASYRGLADTQYF. CDR3 coding DNA: TGTGCCAGCTACCGGGGTCTCGCAGATACGCAGTATTTT.

The chain employs TRBV7-3 and TRBJ2-2; 8 positions match TRBD2. Per germline, CDR1 SGHTA and CDR2 FQGTGA. The junction had 4 bases not matched to a gene; V was cut back by 5 bases and J by 2 bases. The CDR3 has 15 residues. The CDR3 DNA is TGTGCCAGCAGCCAAAGCGGGGGAAACACCGGGGAGCTGTTTTTT. It encodes CASSQSGGNTGELFF. Together with reference TRBV7-3 and TRBJ2-2, the CDR3 gives the full variable domain: GAGVSQTPSNKVTEKGKYVELRCDPISGHTALYWYRQSLGQGPEFLIYFQGTGAADDSGLPNDRFFAVRPEGSVSTLKIQRTERGDSAVYLCASSQSGGNTGELFFGEGSRLTVL.

This clone was observed a single time. The chain employs TRBV5-1 and TRBJ2-7, with D possibly being TRBD1 (7 bases). The CDR3 runs to 14 residues. Trimming shortened V by 5 bases and J by 1 base, and 13 bases separated the two germline ends. Germline V gives CDR1 SGHRS, CDR2 YFSETQ. The CDR3 here is CASRRGDSSYEQYF. CDR3 DNA: TGCGCCAGCAGGAGGGGGGACAGTTCCTACGAGCAGTACTTC.

The chain couples TRBV19 to TRBJ2-7; D may be TRBD1 or TRBD2 (5 bases each). The CDR3 totals 14 residues. V shed 5 bases and J shed 6 bases, with 17 bases lying between them. The V gene's germline CDR1 is LNHDA and CDR2 SQIVND (reference sequence). CDR3 in DNA: TGTGCCAGTAGTCTGCCGGGACCCCTGGGCGAGCAGTACTTC. Protein: CASSLPGPLGEQYF.

The V gene is TRBV7-3, the J gene TRBJ2-1; 8 bases line up with TRBD2. The CDR3 length is 16 residues. V dropped 3 bases and J dropped 2; count of bases not matched to a gene: 6. Germline-derived CDR1 and CDR2 are SGHTA and FQGTGA. Written as DNA, the CDR3 is TGTGCCAGCAGCTTCGTCGCGGGGGGCACCTACAATGAGCAGTTCTTC. It specifies CASSFVAGGTYNEQFF.

For the CDR3, the DNA is TGTGCCAGCAGCTCCGGGACTAGCGGGAGCTATAGCTACAATGAGCAGTTCTTC. It codes for CASSSGTSGSYSYNEQFF. This sequence joins TRBV7-2 and TRBJ2-1; 14 positions match TRBD2. CDR3 length equals 18 residues. With 4 bases clipped from V and 3 bases from J, the junction kept 8 bases outside the gene matches. Per the germline V gene, CDR1 is SGHTA and CDR2 is FQGNSA.

Comment on this clone: A read error may produce the germline difference seen at one junction end. This chain uses TRBV10-3 with TRBJ2-1; the D is unclear. The germline V gene encodes CDR1 ENHRY and CDR2 SYGVKD. The CDR3 is 12 amino acids. The CDR3 nucleotides are TGTGCCATCAGCGAGTCGAGTCCTGAGCAGTTCTTC. Protein: CAISESSPEQFF.

Worth noting for this clone: Other nucleotide sequences from this sample produce the same CDR3. The chain couples TRBV27 to TRBJ2-1; 12 bases align to TRBD2. The CDR3 spans 14 residues. V lost 5 bases, J lost 9 bases, and 5 bases stayed unmatched. Germline values: CDR1 MNHEY, CDR2 SMNVEV (reference sequence). The CDR3 DNA sequence: TGTGCCAGCAGTCTAGCGGGGGGGCTAGGTGAGCAGTTCTTC. It translates to CASSLAGGLGEQFF.

J is TRBJ2-1 and V is TRBV6-6; 7 nucleotides line up with TRBD1. The germline V gene encodes CDR1 MNHNY and CDR2 SVGAGI (reference sequence). The V gene end was trimmed by 4 bases and the J gene end by 12 bases; junction bases not matched to a gene: 9. The CDR3 spans 13 residues. In DNA form, the CDR3 reads TGTGCCAGCAGTTTCCAGGGGCAGGGGGTGCAGTTCTTC. Residues: CASSFQGQGVQFF.

This sequence joins TRBV6-5 and TRBJ2-6; D possibly corresponds to TRBD1 (6 bases). Germline V lookup: CDR1 MNHEY, CDR2 SVGAGI. Trimming shortened V by 6 bases and J by 1 base, and 10 bases separated the two germline ends. The CDR3 consists of 15 residues. CDR3 in amino acids: CASRSQGSGANVLTF. In DNA, the CDR3 is TGTGCCAGCAGGTCGCAGGGGTCTGGGGCCAACGTCCTGACTTTC.

V gene TRBV10-3 combines with J gene TRBJ2-7, with 7 bases matching TRBD1. Trimming took 6 bases from V and 2 from J; bases not matched to a gene: 4. The CDR3 runs 13 residues. Germline values: CDR1 ENHRY, CDR2 SYGVKD. The CDR3 DNA sequence: TGTGCCATCAGCCGACAGGGTCCCTACGAGCAGTACTTC. Its translation is CAISRQGPYEQYF.

The chain carries TRBV19 and TRBJ2-5, with a weak D call TRBD1 (6 bases). The CDR3 totals 15 residues. Trimming cost V 5 bases and J 0 bases, with 13 bases left between them. Germline values: CDR1 LNHDA, CDR2 SQIVND (reference sequence). For the CDR3, the DNA is TGTGCCAGTAGTGAACAGGGCGTTTACCAAGAGACCCAGTACTTC. The encoded protein is CASSEQGVYQETQYF.